Detailed here is one T cell receptor beta chain. Germline V gene sequence: CDR1 LGHNA, CDR2 YSLEER. CDR3 length: 13 amino acids. V was clipped by 3 bases and J by 4 bases, with 8 bases between them. These data belong to a study of blood T cell repertoires in COVID-19. Study context: Some COVID-19 samples were acute and others convalescent; all came from the United States, Italy and Spain. Sample material is recorded as cDNA or gDNA derived from T cells, B-cell-depleted T cells, or PBMCs.

Original analysis: Reference gene primer amplification gave estimated nucleated cell counts. The table came from immunoSEQ multiplex PCR; TCRdb's copy has only in-frame clones and leaves some out. For V, J and clone size, that table is used; D and trimming come from the DNA. Of about 300,000 clones in the sample, more than 80% were seen once. The clonotype was recovered from a man younger than 35 who had recovered from COVID-19. Sequenced sample: peripheral blood. The rearrangement uses TRBV4-3 and TRBJ2-3; a possible D gene is TRBD1 (6 bases). This CDR3 reads CASSQGTSDTQYF. The CDR3 DNA sequence: TGCGCCAGCAGCCAGGGGACATCAGATACGCAGTATTTT.